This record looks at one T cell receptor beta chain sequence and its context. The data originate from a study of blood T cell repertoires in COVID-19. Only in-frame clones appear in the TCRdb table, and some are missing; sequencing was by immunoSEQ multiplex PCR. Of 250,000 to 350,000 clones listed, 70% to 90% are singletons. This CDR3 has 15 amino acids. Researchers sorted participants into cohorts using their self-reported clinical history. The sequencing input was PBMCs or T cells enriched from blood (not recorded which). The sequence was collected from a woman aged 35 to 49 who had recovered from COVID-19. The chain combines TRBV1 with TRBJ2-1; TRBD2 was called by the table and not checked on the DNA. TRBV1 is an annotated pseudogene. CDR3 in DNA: TGCACCAGCAGCCTCCGACTAGCGGGAGGCTGGGAGCAGTTCTTC. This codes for CTSSLRLAGGWEQFF.